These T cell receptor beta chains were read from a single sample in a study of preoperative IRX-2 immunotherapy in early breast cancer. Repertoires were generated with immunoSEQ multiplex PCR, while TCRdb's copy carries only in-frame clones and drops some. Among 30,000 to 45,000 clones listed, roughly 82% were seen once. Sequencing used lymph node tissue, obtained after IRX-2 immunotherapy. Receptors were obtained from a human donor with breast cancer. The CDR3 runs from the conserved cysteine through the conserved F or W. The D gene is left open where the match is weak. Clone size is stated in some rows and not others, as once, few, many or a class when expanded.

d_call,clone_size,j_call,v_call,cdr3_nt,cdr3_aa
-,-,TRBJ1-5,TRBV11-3,TGTGCCAGCAGCTTAGGTGGGGCAAGCAATCAGCCCCAGCATTTT,CASSLGGASNQPQHF
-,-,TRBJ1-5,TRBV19,TGTGCCAGTAGTTCGGGGTACAATCAGCCCCAGCATTTT,CASSSGYNQPQHF
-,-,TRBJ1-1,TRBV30,TGTGCCTGGACAGGCAGTCTGAACACTGAAGCTTTCTTT,CAWTGSLNTEAFF
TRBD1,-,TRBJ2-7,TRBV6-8,TGTGCCATCAGTGGGACAGGGACCATTTCGTCCTACGAGCAGTACTTC,CAISGTGTISSYEQYF
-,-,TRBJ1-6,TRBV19,TGTGCCAGTAGTTATAGACTCAATAATTCACCCCTCCACTTT,CASSYRLNNSPLHF
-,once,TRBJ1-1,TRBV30,TGTGCCTGGCGTAGACAGCGGAGGACTGAAGCTTTCTTT,CAWRRQRRTEAFF
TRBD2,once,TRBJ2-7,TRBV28,TGTGCCAGCACGCCGGGGGGGCAGGGCCACGAGCAGTACTTC,CASTPGGQGHEQYF
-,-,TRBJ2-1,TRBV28,TGTGCCAGCAGTTCCCCAGGCCAGGATGAGCAGTTCTTC,CASSSPGQDEQFF
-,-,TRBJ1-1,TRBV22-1,TGTGCCACGGCGGACGGTATGAACACTGAAGCTTTCTTT,CATADGMNTEAFF
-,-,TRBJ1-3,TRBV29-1,TGCAGCGCTGTCGACAGAAGGACAGCTCTATCTGGAAACACCATATATTTT,CSAVDRRTALSGNTIYF
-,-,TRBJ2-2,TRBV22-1,TGTGCCAGCAGACGACAGGGCTCCGGGGAGCTGTTTTTT,CASRRQGSGELFF
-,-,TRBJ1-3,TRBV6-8,TGTGCCAGCAGTTATCTTTCAGGGGCCGCACTCTGGGGAAACACCATATATTTT,CASSYLSGAALWGNTIYF
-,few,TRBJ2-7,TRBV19,TGTGCCAGTAGTATAGGGCCCGGGAGTGGATCCTACGAGCAGTACTTC,CASSIGPGSGSYEQYF
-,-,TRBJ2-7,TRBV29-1,TGCAGCGTTGAAGGCACAGGGCAAAAGTACTACGAGCAGTACTTC,CSVEGTGQKYYEQYF
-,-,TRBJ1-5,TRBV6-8,TGTGCCAGCAGCTATACAAGCGCGGCCTTTAATCAGCCCCAGCATTTT,CASSYTSAAFNQPQHF
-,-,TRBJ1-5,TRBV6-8,TGTGCCATCTCCCCCGACAATCAGCCCCAGCATTTT,CAISPDNQPQHF
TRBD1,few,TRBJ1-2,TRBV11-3,TGTGCCAGCAGCGCGACAGGGCCCAGACTTAACTATGGCTACACCTTC,CASSATGPRLNYGYTF
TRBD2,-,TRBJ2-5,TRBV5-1,TGCGCCAGCAGCTTTAGCGGGGGGGCCGGAGAGACCCAGTACTTC,CASSFSGGAGETQYF
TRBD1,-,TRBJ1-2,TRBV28,TGTGCCAGCAGTACCACAGGGGGAACCTATGGCTACACCTTC,CASSTTGGTYGYTF
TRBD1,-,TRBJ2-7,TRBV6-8,TGTGCCAGCACCTCTAGGGACAGGGGGTACGAGCAGTACTTC,CASTSRDRGYEQYF
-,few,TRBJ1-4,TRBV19,TGTGCCAGTAGTCCTCGGAAGGCAGGTGAAAAACTGTTTTTT,CASSPRKAGEKLFF
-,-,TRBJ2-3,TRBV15,TGTGCCACCAGCAGAAAACTAGGGGTGAGCGCAGATACGCAGTATTTT,CATSRKLGVSADTQYF
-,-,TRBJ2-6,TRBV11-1,TGTGCCAGCAGCTTAGAACAGGCGTTCTCTGGGGCCAACGTCCTGACTTTC,CASSLEQAFSGANVLTF
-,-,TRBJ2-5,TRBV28,TGTGCCAGCAGTTTAGCGGGGGCGAACCAAGAGACCCAGTACTTC,CASSLAGANQETQYF
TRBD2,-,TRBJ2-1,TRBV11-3,TGTGCCAGCAGGTCTAGCGGGGTGAATTTATACAATGAGCAGTTCTTC,CASRSSGVNLYNEQFF